A single sample is the source of the 28 T cell receptor beta chains below, sequenced in a study of response to subunit inactivated influenza vaccine (dated by TCRdb to the late 2010s). The library was generated by RT-PCR. Sequencer: Illumina HiSeq 2500. The public reads were quality trimmed at Q25 with fastp and then assembled into clones with MiXCR by TCRdb, keeping productive beta chains. Every distinct CDR3 protein forms one entry, paired with its most common genes and DNA. Within this sample are about 170,000 distinct CDR3 sequences, with approximately 12% of them counted one time only. The ten largest clones take up approximately 30% of the sample. The same specimen was also included in a second study, on T cells expressing NK-cell markers. That second report states: 5'RACE template switching, by which a universal primer site and unique molecular identifiers were added, was used to make TCR beta cDNA libraries.

This sample comprised CD8+ T cells sorted from PBMCs, obtained roughly 12 days after vaccination. Receptor source: a man aged 50-59 years who received an inactivated influenza vaccine. Donor details come from another sample of the same person, matched by shared clones.

V and J are TRBV15 and TRBJ2-3; 11 bases agree with TRBD2. CDR3 length equals 16 residues. The junction had 3 bases not matched to a gene; V was cut back by 0 bases and J by 4 bases. Germline CDR1 and CDR2: LNHNV and YYDKDF (reference sequence). CDR3 nucleotides: TGTGCCACCAGCAGAGAGGCTAGCGGGGGGTCAGATACGCAGTATTTT. Amino acids: CATSREASGGSDTQYF.

Only a few counts were recorded for this clonotype. The chain joins TRBV28 to TRBJ2-1; D is perhaps TRBD2 (7 bases). This CDR3 contains 14 residues. Trimming pared 6 bases from V and 7 bases from J, leaving 16 bases between. Germline V gives CDR1 MDHEN, CDR2 SYDVKM. DNA of the CDR3: TGTGCCAGCAGGGGGGCGCGGGAGCATAATGAGCAGTTCTTC. It codes for CASRGAREHNEQFF.

This clonotype turned up a few times. The V call is TRBV6-5, the J call TRBJ1-4; perhaps TRBD1 as D (5 bases). This CDR3 has 13 residues. Trimming removed 0 bases from V and 13 bases from J, with 12 bases in between. The germline CDR1 and CDR2 sequences are MNHEY and SVGAGI. The CDR3 region has the DNA TGTGCCAGCAGTTACTCAGGAGGGGTTTTACTGTTTTTT. Translated: CASSYSGGVLLFF.

This clonotype was counted between two and nine times. The V gene is TRBV11-2, the J gene TRBJ1-4; D might be TRBD1 (5 bases). Germline loops: CDR1 SGHAT, CDR2 FQNNGV. This CDR3 has 16 amino acids. Trimming shortened V by 4 bases and J by 4 bases, and 16 bases separated the two germline ends. The CDR3 region is CASSSLSGSLNEKLFF. The CDR3 DNA sequence: TGTGCCAGCAGCTCCCTCTCAGGGTCGCTTAATGAAAAACTGTTTTTT. Looking up the rest from reference TRBV11-2 and TRBJ1-4 gives the full variable domain: EAGVAQSPRYKIIEKRQSVAFWCNPISGHATLYWYQQILGQGPKLLIQFQNNGVVDDSQLPKDRFSAERLKGVDSTLKIQPAKLEDSAVYLCASSSLSGSLNEKLFFGSGTQLSVL.

In this sample, this clonotype turned up many times. V gene TRBV28 combines with J gene TRBJ2-2; a weak D match, TRBD1 (6 bases). Per the germline V gene, CDR1 is MDHEN and CDR2 is SYDVKM. V dropped 6 bases and J dropped 2 bases, with 10 bases sitting between them. The CDR3 extends over 14 amino acids. The CDR3 sequence is CASRWDTNTGELFF. The CDR3 coding sequence is TGTGCCAGCAGGTGGGACACCAACACCGGGGAGCTGTTTTTT.

This chain connects TRBV28 to TRBJ1-6; TRBD1 matches 9 bases. CDR3 size: 14 residues. Germline lookup yields CDR1 MDHEN and CDR2 SYDVKM. The V gene end was trimmed by 5 bases and the J gene end by 8 bases; junction bases not matched to a gene: 4. The DNA of the CDR3 is TGTGCCAGCAGTGGACAGGGGCGGTATTCACCCCTCCACTTT. It yields the protein CASSGQGRYSPLHF.

This clonotype was observed a handful of times. This chain links TRBV7-9 with TRBJ2-7; 13 bases match TRBD2. The germline gives CDR1 SEHNR, CDR2 FQNEAQ (reference sequence). V shed 1 base and J 7 bases; nucleotides not matched to a gene: 10. There are 17 residues in the CDR3. The CDR3 reads CASSLGTGLAGDYEQYF. The CDR3 bases are TGTGCCAGCAGCTTAGGGACCGGACTAGCGGGGGACTATGAGCAGTACTTC.

The rearrangement joins TRBV6-1 to TRBJ2-3; D may be TRBD1 (5 bases). The CDR3 has 16 amino acids. The germline V and J ends were trimmed by 3 bases and 6 bases, with 19 bases remaining between them. Germline V gene data show CDR1 as MNHNS and CDR2 as SASEGT. CDR3 in DNA: TGTGCCAGCAGTGACTTTCTGGGCAGGGCGGCGGATACGCAGTATTTT. Its translation: CASSDFLGRAADTQYF.

The table lists this clonotype with a few counts. The chain recombines TRBV5-6 with TRBJ2-7; weak D call: TRBD1 (5 bases). The CDR3 spans 14 residues. Germline loops: CDR1 SGHDT, CDR2 YYEEEE. Trimming took off 1 base at V and 2 bases at J, with 10 bases between the two ends. DNA for the CDR3: TGTGCCAGCAGCTTGTTTGCAGGGACCTACGAGCAGTACTTC. Its translation is CASSLFAGTYEQYF.

This clonotype has only a few counts. The V gene is TRBV12-3 or TRBV12-4, the J gene TRBJ1-5; 9 positions match TRBD1. CDR3 length: 14 residues. Germline trimming cut 3 bases from V and 4 bases from J; bases unmatched to any gene: 1. CDR3 in amino acids: CASSLGQGNQPQHF. The CDR3 DNA is TGTGCCAGCAGTTTGGGACAGGGAAATCAGCCCCAGCATTTT.

The table lists this clonotype with many counts. The rearrangement links TRBV12-3 or TRBV12-4 to TRBJ2-5, with D unclear. This CDR3 has 13 residues. V lost 4 bases and J 4 bases, leaving 10 bases between the germline ends. The CDR3 is CASSSSIRETQYF. For the CDR3, the DNA is TGTGCCAGCAGTTCCTCGATCCGAGAGACCCAGTACTTC.

The chain combines TRBV6-1 with TRBJ1-5; tentatively, D is TRBD1 (5 bases). CDR3 length: 15 residues. Germline V CDR1 and CDR2: MNHNS, SASEGT. V was shortened by 6 bases and J by 0 bases, with 12 bases between the two germline ends. This CDR3 reads CASRPTVYSNQPQHF. CDR3 in DNA: TGTGCCAGCAGACCGACAGTCTATAGCAATCAGCCCCAGCATTTT.

DNA of the CDR3: TGCAGTGCTGGTTCTTTTGGATTCGGGAATGAGCAGTTCTTC. Translating gives CSAGSFGFGNEQFF. The genes are TRBV20-1 and TRBJ2-1; D call uncertain. This CDR3 region has 14 residues. V gave up 5 bases and J gave up 7 bases, with 18 bases separating them. Per germline, CDR1 DFQATT and CDR2 SNEGSKA (reference sequence).

The chain recombines TRBV7-9 with TRBJ2-1; D not resolved. The CDR3 is 12 residues long. V was clipped by 7 bases and J by 5 bases, with 9 bases between them. The germline V gene has CDR1 SEHNR and CDR2 FQNEAQ (reference sequence). The CDR3 region is CASMSRHNEQFF. CDR3 nucleotide sequence: TGTGCCAGCATGTCACGGCACAATGAGCAGTTCTTC.

This clonotype was detected a few times. The CDR3 nucleotides are TGTGCCAGCAGCCAAGAAGAGGGGACTCTTCAAGAGACCCAGTACTTC. Protein product: CASSQEEGTLQETQYF. The V gene is TRBV4-2, the J gene TRBJ2-5; weak D call: TRBD2 (6 bases). Germline V CDR1 and CDR2: LGHNA, YNFKEQ. The V and J ends lost 0 bases and 2 bases respectively, with 13 bases between them. The CDR3 is 16 residues long.

This clonotype showed up many times. The chain employs TRBV7-9 and TRBJ2-1, with unresolved D. CDR3 size: 14 residues. The germline V gene has CDR1 SEHNR and CDR2 FQNEAQ (reference sequence). V lost 1 base, J lost 4 bases, and 8 bases lay in between. The CDR3 sequence: CASSLEALYNEQFF. For the CDR3, the DNA is TGTGCCAGCAGCTTAGAGGCCTTATACAATGAGCAGTTCTTC.

This clonotype was seen only a few times. This chain uses TRBV7-9 with TRBJ2-3; D not resolved. The CDR3 extends over 16 amino acids. The V gene's germline CDR1 is SEHNR and CDR2 FQNEAQ (reference sequence). V shed 4 bases and J shed 0 bases, with 14 bases lying between them. The CDR3 DNA follows: TGTGCCAGCAGCTATCCCAGTTTCTCTAGCACAGATACGCAGTATTTT. Its translation: CASSYPSFSSTDTQYF.

The rearrangement links TRBV7-9 to TRBJ2-1; 9 nucleotides line up with TRBD2. The CDR3 is 15 amino acids. Germline V gene data show CDR1 as SEHNR and CDR2 as FQNEAQ (reference sequence). Trimming removed 4 bases from V and 5 bases from J; junction bases left unmatched: 6. The CDR3 is CASSSKREVNNEQFF. CDR3 coding DNA: TGTGCCAGCAGCTCAAAGCGGGAGGTGAACAATGAGCAGTTCTTC.

Only a few counts were recorded for this clonotype. This chain connects TRBV7-6 to TRBJ1-3, with no clear D. The V end lost 2 bases, the J end lost 0 bases, and 8 bases lay between the germline ends. Germline loops: CDR1 SGHVS, CDR2 FNYEAQ. This CDR3 has 15 residues. The CDR3 loop reads CASSLQPSSGNTIYF. CDR3 DNA: TGTGCCAGCAGCTTACAGCCAAGCTCTGGAAACACCATATATTTT.

This clonotype was recorded many times. The chain combines TRBV7-9 with TRBJ2-1, with D hard to call. This CDR3 has 16 amino acids. In germline, CDR1 is SEHNR, CDR2 FQNEAQ (reference sequence). Trimming pared 3 bases from V and 0 bases from J, leaving 12 bases between. CDR3 in amino acids: CASSLPTLSSYNEQFF. CDR3 in DNA: TGTGCCAGCAGCTTGCCCACGCTGAGCTCCTACAATGAGCAGTTCTTC.

This chain connects TRBV25-1 to TRBJ1-4; D gene uncertain. This CDR3 has 12 amino acids. CDR1 MGHDK and CDR2 SYGVNS come from the germline V gene. Trimming stripped 1 base from V and 14 bases from J, with 11 bases between. The CDR3 coding sequence is TGTGCCAGCAGTGAATCGGACCACCGCCTGTTTTTT. Its protein product is CASSESDHRLFF.

There are many counts of this clonotype. The V call is TRBV29-1, the J call TRBJ2-3; D is uncertain. This CDR3 is built from 15 residues. V lost 3 bases to trimming and J lost 3 bases, with 16 bases between them. Looked up from germline, CDR1 is SQVTM and CDR2 is ANQGSEA. The CDR3 spells CSVDLHSLKTDTQYF. The CDR3 DNA reads as TGCAGCGTTGATCTACACAGCCTTAAAACAGATACGCAGTATTTT.

This clonotype showed up just a few times. CDR3 sequence: CASSLLGAASEAFF. CDR3 bases: TGTGCCAGCAGTCTCCTTGGGGCAGCCTCTGAAGCTTTCTTT. The chain recombines TRBV25-1 with TRBJ1-1; possible D gene TRBD1, 5 bases. The V and J ends lost 5 bases and 6 bases respectively, with 16 bases between them. Germline V gene lookup returns CDR1 MGHDK and CDR2 SYGVNS. CDR3 length: 14 amino acids.

This clonotype was recorded many times. CDR3 nucleotides: TGCAGTGCTAGGGTGGCACAGGGGGCGGCTTACGAGCAGTACTTC. It yields the protein CSARVAQGAAYEQYF. The V and J genes are TRBV20-1 and TRBJ2-7; 9 positions match TRBD1. Per the germline V gene, CDR1 is DFQATT and CDR2 is SNEGSKA (reference sequence). V lost 3 bases, J lost 4 bases, and 10 bases stayed unmatched. The CDR3 has 15 residues.

In this sample, this clonotype turned up many times. This chain links TRBV7-9 with TRBJ2-1; 7 positions agree with TRBD1. J was trimmed by 5 bases and V by 5 bases; bases with no gene match: 12. Germline V gene data show CDR1 as SEHNR and CDR2 as FQNEAQ (reference sequence). The CDR3 has 16 amino acids. The CDR3 coding sequence is TGTGCCAGCAGCACCCGACCGGGACAGAGGGACAATGAGCAGTTCTTC. It translates to CASSTRPGQRDNEQFF.

This clonotype was detected only a few times. This sequence joins TRBV9 and TRBJ2-7; D uncertain. Trimming shortened V by 2 bases and J by 0 bases, and 9 bases separated the two germline ends. Looked up from germline, CDR1 is SGDLS and CDR2 is YYNGEE. CDR3 length equals 14 residues. The CDR3 spells CASSVGRYSYEQYF. CDR3 DNA sequence: TGTGCCAGCAGCGTTGGCCGTTACTCCTACGAGCAGTACTTC.

There are a few counts of this clonotype. This sequence joins TRBV6-1 and TRBJ1-5; unclear D gene. V was trimmed by 4 bases and J by 5 bases, leaving 9 bases between them. Germline lookup yields CDR1 MNHNS and CDR2 SASEGT. The CDR3 is 13 amino acids. CDR3 DNA: TGTGCCAGCAGTGTCTCCCCGGATCAGCCCCAGCATTTT. It specifies CASSVSPDQPQHF.

The CDR3 region is CASSLVLGTGELFF. The CDR3 DNA reads TGTGCCAGCAGCTTAGTTCTTGGGACCGGGGAGCTGTTTTTT. The V gene is TRBV11-2, the J gene TRBJ2-2; no clear D. The CDR3 contains 14 residues. Trimming shortened V by 1 base and J by 5 bases, and 8 bases separated the two germline ends. Germline CDR1 reads SGHAT; CDR2 reads FQNNGV.